The 29 T cell receptor beta chains reported below all come from one sample, sequenced in a study of blood T cell repertoires in COVID-19. TCRdb's copy holds only in-frame clones and misses some; the assay was immunoSEQ multiplex PCR. The table records just over 300,000 clones, roughly 91% of them present only once. The material sequenced was peripheral blood. All receptors derive from a woman aged 25-40 years with COVID-19, enrolled during active disease.

V and J are TRBV7-2 and TRBJ2-3; 7 nucleotides match TRBD1. Germline CDR1 and CDR2: SGHTA and FQGNSA. Trimming removed 1 base from V and 3 bases from J; junction bases left unmatched: 10. The CDR3 loop spans 17 amino acids. CDR3 DNA: TGTGCCAGCAGCTTAGGGCAGGGGGAAATAGAAACAGATACGCAGTATTTT. Its protein product is CASSLGQGEIETDTQYF.

The genes are TRBV5-1 and TRBJ1-3; D not certain. Germline CDR1 reads SGHRS; CDR2 reads YFSETQ. There are 17 residues in the CDR3. V lost 0 bases and J 0 bases, leaving 13 bases between the germline ends. CDR3 nucleotide sequence: TGCGCCAGCAGCTTGGCCGTTCCAGGTGACTCTGGAAACACCATATATTTT. Its protein product is CASSLAVPGDSGNTIYF.

This chain connects TRBV6-6 to TRBJ1-3, with 8 bases aligning to TRBD1. The germline V gene has CDR1 MNHNY and CDR2 SVGAGI (reference sequence). Trimming at V came to 7 bases and at J to 4 bases, leaving 3 bases not matched to a gene. This CDR3 is 13 amino acids long. The CDR3 region has the DNA TGTGCCAGCATTCGGGACAGGGGAAACACCATATATTTT. It specifies CASIRDRGNTIYF.

This chain links TRBV7-2 with TRBJ1-2; 7 nucleotides align to TRBD1. Germline CDR1 is SGHTA and CDR2 is FQGNSA. The CDR3 runs to 15 residues. V lost 6 bases, J lost 2 bases, and 9 bases stayed unmatched. CDR3 coding DNA: TGTGCCAGCAGGGCGGAGGGGGCCCCAAACTATGGCTACACCTTC. As protein: CASRAEGAPNYGYTF.

CDR3 coding DNA: TGTGCCAGCAGTTCCGCCGGACAGGGAGTCTATGGCTACACCTTC. Translating gives CASSSAGQGVYGYTF. This chain uses TRBV4-2 with TRBJ1-2, with TRBD1 matching 8 bases. Unmatched junction bases numbered 10, after V lost 6 bases and J lost 4 bases. Germline V CDR1 and CDR2: LGHNA, YNFKEQ. The CDR3 is 15 amino acids.

This clone was picked up one time. The V and J genes are TRBV19 and TRBJ1-1, with TRBD1 as a possible D gene (5 bases). Trimming took off 9 bases at V and 6 bases at J, with 8 bases between the two ends. The germline V gene encodes CDR1 LNHDA and CDR2 SQIVND (reference sequence). CDR3 size: 10 residues. The CDR3 DNA reads TGTGCCAGCCGGGGGGCTGAAGCTTTCTTT. Amino acids: CASRGAEAFF.

V gene TRBV19 combines with J gene TRBJ2-1, with 8 bases fitting TRBD2. Germline V gene sequence: CDR1 LNHDA, CDR2 SQIVND (reference sequence). With 10 bases clipped from V and 7 bases from J, the junction kept 12 bases outside the gene matches. This CDR3 region has 14 residues. CDR3 in DNA: TGTGCCACCTCGACCGGGACTAGTTTTAATGAGCAGTTCTTC. It is translated as CATSTGTSFNEQFF.

The chain is built from TRBV28 and TRBJ1-5; a possible D gene is TRBD1 (6 bases). The CDR3 totals 15 residues. In germline, CDR1 is MDHEN, CDR2 SYDVKM. The CDR3 here is CGTKGGNWGNQPQHF. CDR3 coding DNA: TGTGGAACAAAGGGGGGGAACTGGGGCAATCAGCCCCAGCATTTT.

The chain recombines TRBV5-4 with TRBJ2-1; D perhaps matches TRBD1 (5 bases). CDR1 and CDR2 (germline): SGHNT, YYREEE (reference sequence). This CDR3 comprises 13 residues. Trimming removed 1 base from V and 6 bases from J, with 8 bases in between. The CDR3 spells CASSLSTVNEQFF. CDR3 nucleotides: TGTGCCAGCAGCTTGTCGACAGTCAATGAGCAGTTCTTC. Filled out from reference TRBV5-4 and TRBJ2-1, the complete variable domain reads ETGVTQSPTHLIKTRGQQVTLRCSSQSGHNTVSWYQQALGQGPQFIFQYYREEENGRGNFPPRFSGLQFPNYSSELNVNALELDDSALYLCASSLSTVNEQFFGPGTRLTVL.

The gene calls are TRBV3-1 (or the pseudogene TRBV3-2) and TRBJ2-5; no reliable D call. CDR1 is LGHDT and CDR2 is YNNKEL in the germline V gene (reference sequence). The CDR3 covers 14 residues. V lost 1 base, J lost 1 base, and 7 bases lay in between. CDR3: CASSQVHIQETQYF. The CDR3 region has the DNA TGTGCCAGCAGCCAAGTGCACATCCAAGAGACCCAGTACTTC.

The chain is built from TRBV2 and TRBJ1-6, with TRBD1 as a possible D gene (5 bases). Germline V lookup: CDR1 SNHLY, CDR2 FYNNEI. Trimming left V 3 bases short and J 0 bases short, with 9 bases between. This CDR3 has 16 residues. For the CDR3, the DNA is TGTGCCAGCAGTGAGACAGCAAGCTCCTATAATTCACCCCTCCACTTT. It translates to CASSETASSYNSPLHF.

This chain's CDR3 is CASSQDTGHAYEQYF. The DNA of the CDR3 is TGCGCCAGCAGCCAAGATACGGGACACGCATACGAGCAGTACTTC. The gene calls are TRBV4-3 and TRBJ2-7; D may be TRBD1 (6 bases). The CDR3 runs 15 residues. Germline V gene data show CDR1 as LGHNA and CDR2 as YSLEER. V was pared by 0 bases and J by 4 bases, with 13 bases between.

V gene TRBV28 combines with J gene TRBJ2-7; 10 bases line up with TRBD1. V was pared by 5 bases and J by 7 bases, with 8 bases of the junction left unmatched. Germline assignment: CDR1 MDHEN and CDR2 SYDVKM. CDR3 length equals 14 residues. CDR3 loop: CASSPGQGPWEQYV. The CDR3 DNA reads TGTGCCAGCAGTCCGGGACAGGGGCCTTGGGAGCAGTACGTC.

This clone has a single count. V and J are TRBV5-5 and TRBJ2-3; no firm D call. The ends were cut back, 4 bases at V and 0 bases at J, with 9 bases in the middle. The germline CDR1 and CDR2 sequences are SGHKS and YYEKEE (reference sequence). The CDR3 runs 14 residues. Here the CDR3 reads CASSGETSTDTQYF. CDR3 nucleotides: TGTGCCAGCAGCGGAGAGACTAGCACAGATACGCAGTATTTT.

The chain joins TRBV7-8 to TRBJ2-3, with TRBD2 matching over 10 bases. V lost 4 bases, J lost 0 bases, and 10 bases stayed unmatched. The CDR3 has 18 amino acids. Germline CDR1 SGHVS, CDR2 FQNEAQ. The CDR3 protein is CASSSHRLAGLSTDTQYF. In DNA form, the CDR3 reads TGTGCCAGCAGCTCCCATCGACTAGCGGGCCTTAGCACAGATACGCAGTATTTT.

The chain carries TRBV18 and TRBJ1-6; no firm D call. The CDR3 covers 16 residues. V was clipped by 6 bases and J by 10 bases, with 22 bases between them. Germline V gene sequence: CDR1 KGHSH, CDR2 LQKENI. CDR3 DNA sequence: TGTGCCAGCTCCCTCGAGATCGATAGGAGAAACTCACCCCTCCACTTT. Translation: CASSLEIDRRNSPLHF. Supplemented by reference TRBV18 and TRBJ1-6, the full variable domain reads NAGVMQNPRHLVRRRGQEARLRCSPMKGHSHVYWYRQLPEEGLKFMVYLQKENIIDESGMPKERFSAEFPKEGPSILRIQQVVRGDSAAYFCASSLEIDRRNSPLHFGNGTRLTVT.

This chain links TRBV2 with TRBJ1-5; D remains ambiguous. Per germline, CDR1 SNHLY and CDR2 FYNNEI. The CDR3 consists of 14 residues. V lost 7 bases and J lost 2, with 12 bases in between. The CDR3 DNA reads as TGTGCCAGCACCGTGGGCGTCGGCAATCAGCCCCAGCATTTT. This codes for CASTVGVGNQPQHF.

The rearrangement links TRBV30 to TRBJ2-1, with 8 bases fitting TRBD2. This CDR3 contains 13 residues. The germline V gene encodes CDR1 GTSNPN and CDR2 SVGIG (reference sequence). Trimming cost V 6 bases and J 4 bases; bases outside gene matches: 5. The CDR3 DNA reads as TGTGCCTGTAGACTAGCGCCTTACAATGAGCAGTTCTTC. As protein: CACRLAPYNEQFF. Full variable domain (missing parts from reference TRBV30 and TRBJ2-1): SQTIHQWPATLVQPVGSPLSLECTVEGTSNPNLYWYRQAAGRGLQLLFYSVGIGQISSEVPQNLSASRPQDRQFILSSKKLLLSDSGFYLCACRLAPYNEQFFGPGTRLTVL.

J is TRBJ2-3 and V is TRBV4-2; 10 bases line up with TRBD1. This CDR3 is built from 18 residues. Germline CDR1 LGHNA, CDR2 YNFKEQ. V lost 0 bases to trimming and J lost 4 bases; unmatched junction nucleotides: 10. The CDR3 DNA follows: TGTGCCAGCAGCCAAGAGGGTATTGGGACAGGGGTCGCAGATACGCAGTATTTT. Amino acid sequence: CASSQEGIGTGVADTQYF.

The J gene is TRBJ2-7, the V gene TRBV30; D unclear. The length of the CDR3 is 11 residues. Germline CDR1 reads GTSNPN; CDR2 reads SVGIG (reference sequence). Trimming took off 2 bases at V and 3 bases at J, with 5 bases between the two ends. The CDR3 coding sequence is TGTGCCTGGAGTAACGGCTACGAGCAGTACTTC. Translation: CAWSNGYEQYF.

The chain couples TRBV9 to TRBJ2-1; 8 bases align to TRBD2. The CDR3 runs to 17 residues. CDR1 and CDR2 (germline): SGDLS, YYNGEE. The V and J ends lost 1 base and 5 bases, in that order; junction bases with no gene match: 11. In DNA, the CDR3 is TGTGCCAGCAGCGTACCTACCTCGGGGGGGCGGAACAATGAGCAGTTCTTC. Its translation: CASSVPTSGGRNNEQFF.

The gene calls are TRBV5-5 and TRBJ1-6; 7 bases fit TRBD1. Germline V CDR1 and CDR2: SGHKS, YYEKEE (reference sequence). The CDR3 has 15 residues. The trim removed 0 bases at V and 9 bases at J, leaving 6 bases unmatched. The CDR3 sequence is CASSLGQGPGSPLHF. Here the CDR3 DNA reads TGTGCCAGCAGCTTGGGACAGGGACCTGGTTCACCCCTCCACTTT.

The chain joins TRBV7-2 to TRBJ2-2, with D maybe TRBD2 (6 bases). Germline assignment: CDR1 SGHTA and CDR2 FQGNSA. Between the trimmed V and J ends, which lost 2 bases and 4 bases, there was a span of 8 bases. CDR3 length equals 14 residues. CDR3 residues: CASSLMGGTGELFF. The CDR3 DNA reads TGTGCCAGCAGCTTAATGGGGGGCACCGGGGAGCTGTTTTTT.

This sequence joins TRBV5-1 and TRBJ2-2, with 8 bases lining up with TRBD2. This CDR3 has 15 amino acids. Germline CDR1 reads SGHRS; CDR2 reads YFSETQ. Trimming took 2 bases from V and 4 from J; bases not matched to a gene: 4. This CDR3 is CASSFSLAGTGELFF. The CDR3 DNA reads as TGCGCCAGCAGCTTTTCCCTAGCGGGCACCGGGGAGCTGTTTTTT.

V gene TRBV7-2 combines with J gene TRBJ2-7, with 7 bases fitting TRBD2. The trim removed 6 bases at V and 4 bases at J, leaving 3 bases unmatched. This CDR3 has 12 residues. CDR1 is SGHTA, CDR2 FQGNSA, per germline. CDR3 residues: CASSWGGYEQYF. The DNA for the CDR3 is TGTGCCAGCAGTTGGGGGGGTTACGAGCAGTACTTC. Supplemented by reference TRBV7-2 and TRBJ2-7, the full variable domain reads GAGVSQSPSNKVTEKGKDVELRCDPISGHTALYWYRQSLGQGLEFLIYFQGNSAPDKSGLPSDRFSAERTGGSVSTLTIQRTQQEDSAVYLCASSWGGYEQYFGPGTRLTVT.

The chain is built from TRBV7-9 and TRBJ1-2; tentatively, D is TRBD1 (5 bases). The V gene's germline CDR1 is SEHNR and CDR2 FQNEAQ (reference sequence). This CDR3 contains 15 residues. Trimming left V 2 bases short and J 5 bases short, with 15 bases between. The CDR3 DNA reads TGTGCCAGCAGCTTAAGCGACAGTGCCTCATATGGCTACACCTTC. Its protein product is CASSLSDSASYGYTF.

The chain combines TRBV7-6 with TRBJ1-6; tentative D call: TRBD1 (5 bases). V was clipped by 5 bases and J by 10 bases, with 21 bases between them. The CDR3 sequence is 16 residues long. The germline V gene has CDR1 SGHVS and CDR2 FNYEAQ. The CDR3 nucleotides are TGTGCCAGCAGCCCAAAGGGGTCTGGGGGAGGGTCACCCCTCCACTTT. Translated: CASSPKGSGGGSPLHF.

The chain has TRBV11-2 and TRBJ2-7, with 7 bases aligning to TRBD1. Germline values: CDR1 SGHAT, CDR2 FQNNGV. CDR3 size: 14 residues. V lost 5 bases, J lost 6 bases, and 10 bases stayed unmatched. The CDR3 DNA sequence: TGTGCCAGCAGCCCGACGACAGGGACCCTCGAGCAGTACTTC. It is translated as CASSPTTGTLEQYF.

The chain joins TRBV9 to TRBJ1-2, with 7 bases identical to TRBD1. Trimming cost V 4 bases and J 4 bases; bases outside gene matches: 10. CDR3 length: 15 amino acids. The V gene's germline CDR1 is SGDLS and CDR2 YYNGEE. This CDR3 is CASSPGTASLYGYTF. CDR3 nucleotide sequence: TGTGCCAGCAGCCCCGGGACAGCAAGTCTCTATGGCTACACCTTC.